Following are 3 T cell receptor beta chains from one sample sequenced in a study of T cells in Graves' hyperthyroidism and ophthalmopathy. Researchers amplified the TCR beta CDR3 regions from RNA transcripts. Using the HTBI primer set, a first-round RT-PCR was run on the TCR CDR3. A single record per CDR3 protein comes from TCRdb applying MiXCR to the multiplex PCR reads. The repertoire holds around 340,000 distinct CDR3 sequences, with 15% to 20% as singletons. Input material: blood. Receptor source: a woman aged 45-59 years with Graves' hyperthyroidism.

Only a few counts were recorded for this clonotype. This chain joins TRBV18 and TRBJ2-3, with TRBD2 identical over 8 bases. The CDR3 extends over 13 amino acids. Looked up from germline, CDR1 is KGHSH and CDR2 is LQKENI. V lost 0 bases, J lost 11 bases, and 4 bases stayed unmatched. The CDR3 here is CASSPPAGGLQYF. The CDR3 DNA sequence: TGTGCCAGCTCACCACCGGCGGGGGGTTTGCAGTATTTT.

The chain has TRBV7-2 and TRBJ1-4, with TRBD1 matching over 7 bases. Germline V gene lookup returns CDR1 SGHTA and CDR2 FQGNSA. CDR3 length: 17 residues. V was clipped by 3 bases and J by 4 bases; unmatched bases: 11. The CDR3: CASSFPTGWSRNEKLFF. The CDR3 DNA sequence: TGTGCCAGCAGCTTCCCGACAGGGTGGTCTCGTAATGAAAAACTGTTTTTT.

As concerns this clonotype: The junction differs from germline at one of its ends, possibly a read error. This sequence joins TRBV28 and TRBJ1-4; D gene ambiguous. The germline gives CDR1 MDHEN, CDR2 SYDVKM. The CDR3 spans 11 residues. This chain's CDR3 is CVSRSNEKLFF. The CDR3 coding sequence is TGTGTCAGCAGATCTAATGAAAAACTGTTTTTT.